A single TCR beta chain is shown here with its context. Germline V gene sequence: CDR1 SNHLY, CDR2 FYNNEI. Trimming cost V 1 base and J 1 base; bases outside gene matches: 2. The CDR3 loop spans 15 amino acids. The data derive from a study of blood T cell repertoires in COVID-19. Overall study context: The origin of the acute and convalescent COVID-19 samples was the United States, Italy and Spain. T cells, B-cell-depleted T cells, or PBMCs supplied cDNA or gDNA.

Clones were read by immunoSEQ multiplex PCR, and TCRdb kept only the in-frame ones, dropping some. Of under 150,000 clones in the sample, 88% were seen once. The clonotype comes from a human donor in a cohort sampled during active COVID-19. Sequenced material: peripheral blood. The rearrangement joins TRBV2 to TRBJ2-3, with 7 bases fitting TRBD1. CDR3 in amino acids: CASSEGQGGTDTQYF. CDR3 sequence (DNA): TGTGCCAGCAGTGAAGGGCAGGGGGGCACAGATACGCAGTATTTT.